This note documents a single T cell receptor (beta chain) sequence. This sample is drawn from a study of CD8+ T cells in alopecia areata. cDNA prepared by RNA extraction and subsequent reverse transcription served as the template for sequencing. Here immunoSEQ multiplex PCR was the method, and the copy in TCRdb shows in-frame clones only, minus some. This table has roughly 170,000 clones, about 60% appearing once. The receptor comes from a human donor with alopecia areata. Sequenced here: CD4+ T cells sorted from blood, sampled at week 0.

CDR3 residues: CASKETSGHYEQYF. CDR3 coding DNA: TGTGCCAGCAAGGAGACTAGCGGGCACTACGAGCAGTACTTC. The chain uses TRBV2 and TRBJ2-7; 10 bases are shared with TRBD2. The junction had 6 bases not matched to a gene; V was cut back by 7 bases and J by 3 bases. This CDR3 has 14 residues. Germline V gene sequence: CDR1 SNHLY, CDR2 FYNNEI. Together with reference TRBV2 and TRBJ2-7, the CDR3 gives the full variable domain: EPEVTQTPSHQVTQMGQEVILRCVPISNHLYFYWYRQILGQKVEFLVSFYNNEISEKSEIFDDQFSVERPDGSNFTLKIRSTKLEDSAMYFCASKETSGHYEQYFGPGTRLTVT.